This T cell receptor beta chain was observed in a study of shared clonotypes between healthy human individuals. With regard to this clone: As yet, its antigen is unknown.

Each sorted subset replicate got 200 ng genomic DNA, 30,000 or so genomes. Clones were read by immunoSEQ multiplex PCR, and TCRdb kept only the in-frame ones, dropping some. The sample has about 1.1 million clones; approximately 80% are singletons. The study, taken as a whole, reports: The diversity represented, both genetic and in exposure history, was limited by few donors. An expected dependence of interdonor clonotype sharing on sequencing depth was noted.

Among the donors, all were Caucasian adults who lived in Nashville, Tennessee. This clonotype was sampled from a man aged 18 to 30 in good health. Some clones in this sample may be carry-over from other donors' samples. Input material: memory CD4+ T cells from PBMCs. Sample subset: CD45RA-negative fraction.

As DNA, the CDR3 is TGTGCCAGCAGCTCTCTTCGGGGCGGGGGTGAAACCGGGGAGCTGTTTTTT. This codes for CASSSLRGGGETGELFF. The gene calls are TRBV11-2 and TRBJ2-2, with 7 nucleotides matching TRBD2. The J segment lost 5 bases and the V segment lost 4 bases, leaving 13 bases of the junction unmatched. Germline V gene lookup returns CDR1 SGHAT and CDR2 FQNNGV. This CDR3 has 17 residues.